This paragraph reports one T cell receptor (beta chain). Assay used: immunoSEQ multiplex PCR; TCRdb lists only in-frame clones, some missing. The repertoire holds approximately 6,300 clones, with about 90% as singletons. Germline assignment: CDR1 MNHNS and CDR2 SASEGT. With V trimmed by 0 bases and J by 12 bases, 11 bases remained unmatched. This CDR3 comprises 15 residues. This record comes from a study of pediatric ulcerative colitis. The chain joins TRBV6-1 to TRBJ2-1, with 7 bases fitting TRBD1. The TCR originated in a girl aged 10 to 17 who was a control in a study of pediatric ulcerative colitis. Sequenced: blood. The CDR3 here is CASSEAAQGSHSQFF. DNA for the CDR3: TGTGCCAGCAGTGAAGCGGCACAGGGGAGTCACTCGCAGTTCTTC.